This passage covers 10 T cell receptor beta chains from one sample sequenced in a study of T cell repertoires in cytomegalovirus infection. TCRdb used MiXCR to reprocess the reads, holding one entry per CDR3 protein. The sample lists around 740,000 distinct CDR3 sequences, less than 40% seen once, with under 3% in the top ten. The sample taken for sequencing was PBMCs. These receptors were obtained from a human donor in good health (CMV status not recorded). Some clones in this sample may be carry-over from other donors' samples.

This clonotype came up a few times. The chain employs TRBV10-3 and TRBJ1-1, with TRBD1 matching 7 bases. V dropped 9 bases and J dropped 1; count of bases not matched to a gene: 5. The V gene's germline CDR1 is ENHRY and CDR2 SYGVKD. The CDR3 totals 13 residues. The CDR3 bases are TGTGCCATAGGGACAGCCACGAACACTGAAGCTTTCTTT. Protein product: CAIGTATNTEAFF.

At least ten counts were recorded for this clonotype. The rearrangement links TRBV7-8 to TRBJ2-1; 8 bases fit TRBD1. J was trimmed by 5 bases and V by 5 bases; bases with no gene match: 14. This CDR3 is built from 17 residues. CDR1 SGHVS and CDR2 FQNEAQ come from the germline V gene. The CDR3 DNA reads TGTGCCAGCAGCCGACATCTTGACAGGGGAGGCCACAATGAGCAGTTCTTC. Translated, it gives CASSRHLDRGGHNEQFF.

The chain combines TRBV12-3 or TRBV12-4 with TRBJ1-4; TRBD1 might be the D (5 bases). The CDR3 is 13 amino acids. With 6 bases removed from V and 8 bases from J, the gap between germline ends came to 13 bases. The CDR3 DNA reads as TGTGCCAGCAGCAGTCGGGGGAACGAAAAACTGTTTTTT. Protein: CASSSRGNEKLFF.

This clonotype has only one observation. The chain combines TRBV29-1 with TRBJ1-5; D is uncertain. This CDR3 has 13 residues. Germline V gene sequence: CDR1 SQVTM, CDR2 ANQGSEA. V gave up 7 bases and J gave up 0 bases, with 10 bases separating them. The CDR3 here is CSAAENSNQPQHF. As DNA, the CDR3 is TGCAGCGCTGCCGAGAATAGCAATCAGCCCCAGCATTTT.

The chain recombines TRBV29-1 with TRBJ1-1; D is ambiguous. Germline assignment: CDR1 SQVTM and CDR2 ANQGSEA. With 6 bases removed from V and 0 bases from J, the gap between germline ends came to 5 bases. This CDR3 contains 11 residues. The CDR3 DNA is TGCAGCGTCGTACTGAACACTGAAGCTTTCTTT. Translated, it gives CSVVLNTEAFF.

This clonotype was observed a handful of times. This chain connects TRBV7-9 to TRBJ2-7, with 8 bases identical to TRBD1. The CDR3 runs 15 residues. The V gene end was trimmed by 4 bases and the J gene end by 1 base; junction bases not matched to a gene: 6. CDR1 is SEHNR, CDR2 FQNEAQ, per germline (reference sequence). CDR3 nucleotides: TGTGCCAGCAGCTATTACCGGGACAGGTCCTACGAGCAGTACTTC. Translated, it gives CASSYYRDRSYEQYF.

For this clonotype: Given a much more abundant clone one base away, this may be a read error. V usage is TRBV28 and J usage is TRBJ2-4, with a tentative D call TRBD2 (6 bases). The CDR3 spans 14 residues. Germline CDR1 and CDR2: MDHEN and SYDVKM. For the CDR3, the DNA is TGTTCCAGCAGTTCCCGGCGGGGTAAAAACATTCAGTACTTC. Protein: CSSSSRRGKNIQYF.

The chain couples TRBV28 to TRBJ2-7; 11 bases map to TRBD1. After removal of 4 bases from V and 9 bases from J, the junction contained 20 bases not matched to a gene. The germline gives CDR1 MDHEN, CDR2 SYDVKM. This CDR3 contains 18 residues. The CDR3 sequence: CASSYGTGGVGVDTRQYF. The CDR3 nucleotides read TGTGCCAGCAGTTATGGGACAGGGGGTGTGGGTGTGGATACGAGGCAGTACTTC.

This clonotype was observed at least ten times. This sequence joins TRBV7-9 and TRBJ1-5; a weak D match, TRBD1 (5 bases). The CDR3 covers 14 residues. The V and J ends lost 5 bases and 1 base respectively, with 9 bases between them. From germline, CDR1 is SEHNR and CDR2 FQNEAQ (reference sequence). The CDR3 loop reads CASSGDFSNQPQHF. Here the CDR3 DNA reads TGTGCCAGCAGCGGGGACTTCAGCAATCAGCCCCAGCATTTT.

In this sample, this clonotype turned up a few times. The genes are TRBV11-2 and TRBJ1-6, with D hard to call. Trimming took 8 bases from V and 9 from J, leaving 14 bases between them. This CDR3 comprises 13 residues. Germline V gene lookup returns CDR1 SGHAT and CDR2 FQNNGV. This CDR3 is CASSQSGGSPLHF. The CDR3 region has the DNA TGTGCCAGCTCTCAGTCGGGCGGTTCACCCCTCCACTTT.